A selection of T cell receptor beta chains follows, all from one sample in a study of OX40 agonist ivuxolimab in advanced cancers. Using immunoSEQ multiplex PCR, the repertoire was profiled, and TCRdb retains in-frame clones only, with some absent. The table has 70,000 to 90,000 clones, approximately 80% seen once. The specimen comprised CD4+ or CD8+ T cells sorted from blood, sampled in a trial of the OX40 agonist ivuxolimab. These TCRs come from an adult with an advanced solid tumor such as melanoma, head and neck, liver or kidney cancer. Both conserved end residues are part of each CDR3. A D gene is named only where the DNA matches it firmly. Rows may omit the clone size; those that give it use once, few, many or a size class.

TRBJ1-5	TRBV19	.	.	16	CASSANQGSGRQPQHF	TGTGCCAGTAGTGCTAACCAGGGCTCTGGGCGTCAGCCCCAGCATTTT
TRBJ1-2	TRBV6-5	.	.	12	CASSSNNYGYTF	TGTGCCAGCAGTTCCAATAACTATGGCTACACCTTC
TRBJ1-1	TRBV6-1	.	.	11	CASSELGEAFF	TGTGCCAGCAGTGAATTGGGTGAAGCTTTCTTT
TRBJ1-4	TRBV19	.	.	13	CASLSPTNEKLFF	TGTGCCAGTCTTTCGCCAACTAATGAAAAACTGTTTTTT
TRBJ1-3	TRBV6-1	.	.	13	CASIDTYGNTIYF	TGTGCCAGCATCGACACCTATGGAAACACCATATATTTT
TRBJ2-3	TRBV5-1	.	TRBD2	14	CASSFGTSGDTQYF	TGCGCCAGCAGCTTTGGGACTAGCGGGGATACGCAGTATTTT
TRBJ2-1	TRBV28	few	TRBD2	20	CASSSLRGLRAGGNYNEQFF	TGTGCCAGCAGTTCACTCAGGGGGTTAAGAGCGGGAGGAAACTACAATGAGCAGTTCTTC
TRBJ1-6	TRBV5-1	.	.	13	CASSLEGYSPLHF	TGCGCCAGCAGCTTGGAGGGTTATTCACCCCTCCACTTT
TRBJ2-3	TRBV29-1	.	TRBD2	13	CSVQLAARDTQYF	TGCAGCGTTCAACTAGCGGCAAGGGATACGCAGTATTTT
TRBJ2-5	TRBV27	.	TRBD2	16	CASSTRVAGGRETQYF	TGTGCCAGCAGTACCCGGGTAGCGGGAGGGAGGGAGACCCAGTACTTC
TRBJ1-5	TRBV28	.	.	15	CASSFQQVSNQPQHF	TGTGCCAGCAGTTTTCAACAGGTTAGCAATCAGCCCCAGCATTTT
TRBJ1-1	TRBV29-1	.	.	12	CSVEERRTEAFF	TGCAGCGTTGAAGAGAGACGGACTGAAGCTTTCTTT
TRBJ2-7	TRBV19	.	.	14	CASSIRDRLYEQYF	TGTGCCAGTAGTATTAGAGACAGGTTATACGAGCAGTACTTC
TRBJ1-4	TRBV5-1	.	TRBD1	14	CASSPQGSGEKLFF	TGCGCCAGCAGCCCACAGGGGAGCGGTGAAAAACTGTTTTTT
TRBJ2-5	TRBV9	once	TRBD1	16	CASSVTPGTVQETQYF	TGTGCCAGCAGCGTGACCCCCGGGACAGTTCAAGAGACCCAGTACTTC
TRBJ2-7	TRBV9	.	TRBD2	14	CASSRTSESYEQYF	TGTGCCAGCAGCCGGACTAGCGAGTCCTACGAGCAGTACTTC
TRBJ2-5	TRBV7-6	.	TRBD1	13	CASSLEQGGTQYF	TGTGCCAGCAGCTTAGAACAGGGGGGGACCCAGTACTTC
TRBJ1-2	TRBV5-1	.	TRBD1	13	CASSLEGQYGYTF	TGCGCCAGCAGCTTGGAGGGACAGTATGGCTACACCTTC
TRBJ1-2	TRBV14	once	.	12	CASSQDSFGYTF	TGTGCCAGCAGCCAAGATTCTTTTGGCTACACCTTC
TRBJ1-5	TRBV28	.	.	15	CASTYRGGIHQPQHF	TGTGCCAGCACCTATCGAGGGGGGATACATCAGCCCCAGCATTTT
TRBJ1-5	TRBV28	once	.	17	CASSPTQGRAGNQPQHF	TGTGCCAGCAGTCCCACCCAAGGGCGAGCGGGCAATCAGCCCCAGCATTTT
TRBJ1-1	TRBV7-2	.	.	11	CASSVYTEAFF	TGTGCCAGCAGCGTGTACACTGAAGCTTTCTTT